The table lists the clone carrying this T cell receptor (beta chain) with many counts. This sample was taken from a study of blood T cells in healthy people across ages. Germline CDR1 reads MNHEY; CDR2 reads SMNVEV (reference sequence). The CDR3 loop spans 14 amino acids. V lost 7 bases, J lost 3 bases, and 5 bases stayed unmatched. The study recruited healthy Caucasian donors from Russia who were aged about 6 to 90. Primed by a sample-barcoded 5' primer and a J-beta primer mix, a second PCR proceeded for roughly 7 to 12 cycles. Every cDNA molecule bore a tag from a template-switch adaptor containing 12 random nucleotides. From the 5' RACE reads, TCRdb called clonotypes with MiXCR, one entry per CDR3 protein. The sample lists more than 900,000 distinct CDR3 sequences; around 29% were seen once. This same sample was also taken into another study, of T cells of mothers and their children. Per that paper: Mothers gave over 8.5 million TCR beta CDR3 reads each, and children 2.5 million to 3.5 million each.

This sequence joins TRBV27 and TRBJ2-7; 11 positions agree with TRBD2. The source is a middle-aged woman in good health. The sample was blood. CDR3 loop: CASKIAGGLYEQYF. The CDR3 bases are TGTGCCAGCAAAATAGCGGGAGGGCTCTACGAGCAGTACTTC.